This T cell receptor beta chain was found in a study of patients and donors after allogeneic stem cell transplantation. Germline V lookup: CDR1 MNHEY, CDR2 SMNVEV (reference sequence). The V gene lost 5 bases and the J gene lost 4 bases, with 21 bases spanning the gap. This CDR3 is built from 17 residues. A single record per CDR3 protein comes from TCRdb applying MiXCR to the RT-PCR reads. This table holds 150,000 to 200,000 distinct CDR3 sequences, around 41% found once. What was sequenced was blood, either unsorted or a sorted T cell fraction (not recorded which). This clonotype was sampled from a human donor who was either an allogeneic HSCT recipient or a stem cell or donor lymphocyte infusion donor (not recorded which). It is not recorded whose cells these are; they may come from a transplant donor. V usage is TRBV27 and J usage is TRBJ2-1, with D possibly matching TRBD2 (6 bases). For the CDR3, the DNA is TGTGCCAGCAGTCCTATCCAGTCAGCGGGCCCTTACAATGAGCAGTTCTTC. Translating gives CASSPIQSAGPYNEQFF.